This T cell receptor (beta chain) derives from a study of blood T cell repertoires in COVID-19. Original data processing: Reference gene primers were amplified, and this amplification served to estimate nucleated cell counts. The assay was immunoSEQ multiplex PCR, and TCRdb's table has in-frame clones only and misses some. From that table come the V and J calls and clone size; the DNA was used to work out D and trimming. This sample has approximately 28,000 clones; 92% occur once, and the top ten carry around 2.8%. Trimming removed 6 bases from V and 3 bases from J, with 9 bases in between. Germline V gene data show CDR1 as KGHSH and CDR2 as LQKENI. CDR3 size: 12 residues.

The sequencing input was peripheral blood. The genes are TRBV18 and TRBJ2-7; a weak D match, TRBD1 (6 bases). This TCR derives from a human donor in a cohort sampled during active COVID-19. The CDR3 region is CASSQDSYEQYV. In nucleotides, the CDR3 is TGTGCCAGCTCTCAGGACAGCTACGAGCAGTACGTC.